This T cell receptor (beta chain) originates from a study of cytomegalovirus exposure and HLA in healthy donors. Study-wide findings and caveats: Cytomegalovirus status was reportedly diagnosed by the classifier with high sensitivity and specificity.

The germline V gene encodes CDR1 SEHNR and CDR2 FQNEAQ (reference sequence). CDR3 size: 16 residues. It was with 60 Vbeta and 13 Jbeta primers that the PCR ran. Repertoires were generated with immunoSEQ multiplex PCR, while TCRdb's copy carries only in-frame clones and drops some. The repertoire has 130,000 to 150,000 clones, about 80% of them found once; the top ten carry 5.5% to 6%. Points on this clone: The antigen is not known. At one of its ends the junction is not consistent with the germline gene, which may arise from a read error.

The V gene is TRBV7-9, the J gene TRBJ2-5; 12 nucleotides align to TRBD2. This TCR was sampled from a man aged 25-45 years in good health and CMV-seropositive. Material for sequencing was PBMCs. CDR3 protein: CSSSSILAGGPETQYF. CDR3 DNA: TGTTCCAGCAGCTCAATTCTAGCGGGGGGGCCAGAGACCCAGTACTTC.